This T cell receptor (beta chain) stems from a study of blood T cell repertoires in COVID-19. Turning to the study itself: There were acute and convalescent COVID-19 samples, and they came from the United States, Italy and Spain.

V was shortened by 0 bases and J by 1 base, with 9 bases between the two germline ends. Germline lookup yields CDR1 LGHDT and CDR2 YNNKEL (reference sequence). CDR3 size: 16 residues. Assay used: immunoSEQ multiplex PCR; TCRdb lists only in-frame clones, some missing. The sample yields about 170,000 clones, approximately 86% seen once. The Seattle patients joined while their infection was active and were tracked longitudinally afterward. Sequenced: peripheral blood. The rearrangement uses TRBV3-1 (or the pseudogene TRBV3-2) and TRBJ2-2; D not certain. The clonotype was recovered from a woman older than 75 with COVID-19, enrolled during active disease. The CDR3 sequence: CASSQDLIRNTGELFF. The CDR3 nucleotides read TGTGCCAGCAGCCAAGATCTCATCAGGAACACCGGGGAGCTGTTTTTT.